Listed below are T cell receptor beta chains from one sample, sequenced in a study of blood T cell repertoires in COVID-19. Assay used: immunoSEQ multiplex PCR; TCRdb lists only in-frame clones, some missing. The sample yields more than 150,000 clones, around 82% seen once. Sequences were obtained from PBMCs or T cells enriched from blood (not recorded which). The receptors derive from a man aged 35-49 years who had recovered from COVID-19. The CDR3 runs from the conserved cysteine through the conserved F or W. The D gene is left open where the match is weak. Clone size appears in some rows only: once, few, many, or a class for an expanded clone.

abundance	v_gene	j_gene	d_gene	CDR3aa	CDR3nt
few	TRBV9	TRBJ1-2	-	CASSVGSGGGYGYTF	TGTGCCAGCAGCGTAGGGTCGGGGGGCGGCTATGGCTACACCTTC
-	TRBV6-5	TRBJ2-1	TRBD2	CASRPGTSGYNEQFF	TGTGCCAGCAGGCCCGGGACTAGCGGTTACAATGAGCAGTTCTTC
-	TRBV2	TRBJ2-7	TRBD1	CASSDGTDSYEQYF	TGTGCCAGCAGTGACGGGACAGACTCCTACGAGCAGTACTTC
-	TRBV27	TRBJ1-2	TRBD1	CASRTTTGGTNYGYTF	TGTGCCAGCAGGACAACTACAGGGGGAACTAACTATGGCTACACCTTC
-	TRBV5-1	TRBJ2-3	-	CASSLPGGSPTDTQYF	TGCGCCAGCAGCTTGCCTGGGGGCTCTCCCACAGATACGCAGTATTTT
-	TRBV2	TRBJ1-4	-	CASSWDSGAEKLFF	TGTGCCAGCAGTTGGGACTCCGGGGCCGAAAAACTGTTTTTT
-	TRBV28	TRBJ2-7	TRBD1	CASSPNPGTGGSQIYEQYF	TGTGCCAGCAGTCCGAATCCGGGGACAGGGGGATCCCAGATCTACGAGCAGTACTTC
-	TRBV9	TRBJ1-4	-	CASSAHVRGREEKLFF	TGTGCCAGCAGCGCTCACGTACGGGGGAGGGAGGAAAAACTGTTTTTT
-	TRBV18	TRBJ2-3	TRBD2	CASSGGLTSGSTDTQYF	TGTGCCAGCTCCGGGGGCTTGACTAGCGGTAGCACAGATACGCAGTATTTT
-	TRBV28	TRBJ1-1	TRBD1	CASSPVAGTGLTEAFF	TGTGCCAGCAGTCCGGTCGCCGGGACAGGGCTCACTGAAGCTTTCTTT
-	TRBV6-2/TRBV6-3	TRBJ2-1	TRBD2	CASSSLASVAYNEQFF	TGTGCCAGCAGTTCACTAGCGTCTGTAGCCTACAATGAGCAGTTCTTC
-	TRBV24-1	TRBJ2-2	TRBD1	CATNRGQNTGELFF	TGTGCCACCAACAGGGGTCAAAACACCGGGGAGCTGTTTTTT
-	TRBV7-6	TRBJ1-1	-	CASSSRTDPPDAFF	TGTGCCAGCAGCTCCCGGACAGACCCGCCTGATGCTTTCTTT
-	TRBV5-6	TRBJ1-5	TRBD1	CASSLLQGGFNQPQHF	TGTGCCAGCAGCTTGCTCCAGGGGGGTTTCAATCAGCCCCAGCATTTT
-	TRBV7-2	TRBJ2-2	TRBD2	CASSLAGGSDTGELFF	TGTGCCAGCAGCTTAGCGGGGGGGAGCGACACCGGGGAGCTGTTTTTT
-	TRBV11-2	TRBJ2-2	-	CASSVGAPNTGELFF	TGTGCCAGCAGTGTTGGGGCACCGAACACCGGGGAGCTGTTTTTT
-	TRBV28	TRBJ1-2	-	CASSSTWGVVYGYTF	TGTGCCAGCAGTTCAACCTGGGGGGTAGTTTATGGCTACACCTTC
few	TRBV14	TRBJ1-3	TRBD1	CASSRGQGVSGNTIYF	TGTGCCAGCAGCCGGGGACAGGGGGTATCTGGAAACACCATATATTTT
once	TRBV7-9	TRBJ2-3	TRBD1	CASSSPSTGYGSTDTQYF	TGTGCCAGCAGCTCCCCGTCGACAGGGTACGGCTCGACAGATACGCAGTATTTT
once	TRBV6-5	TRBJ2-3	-	CASSSGLLDTQYF	TGTGCCAGCAGCTCGGGACTGCTAGATACGCAGTATTTT
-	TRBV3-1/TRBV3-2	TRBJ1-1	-	CASSQVENTEAFF	TGTGCCAGCAGCCAAGTAGAAAACACTGAAGCTTTCTTT
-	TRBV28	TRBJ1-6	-	CASSLSRDTLGSPLHF	TGTGCCAGCAGTTTGTCCAGGGACACCCTGGGATCACCCCTCCACTTT
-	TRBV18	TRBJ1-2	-	CASSPQSYGYTF	TGTGCCAGCTCACCCCAGTCCTATGGCTACACCTTC
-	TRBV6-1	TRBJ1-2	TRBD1	CASSEGTGLSYTF	TGTGCCAGCAGTGAGGGGACAGGGTTGAGCTACACCTTC
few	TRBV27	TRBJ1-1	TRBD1	CASSLRRGLGTEAFF	TGTGCCAGCAGCTTACGCAGGGGGCTAGGTACTGAAGCTTTCTTT
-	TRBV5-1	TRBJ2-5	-	CASSLGRGRETQYF	TGCGCCAGCAGCTTGGGTAGGGGAAGGGAGACCCAGTACTTC
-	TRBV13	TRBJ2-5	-	CASGRGFPTETQYF	TGTGCCAGCGGCCGGGGATTCCCGACGGAGACCCAGTACTTC
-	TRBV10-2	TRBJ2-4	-	CASSRGAGGNIQYF	TGCGCCAGCAGTCGCGGGGCGGGCGGAAACATTCAGTACTTC
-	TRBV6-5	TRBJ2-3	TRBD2	CASSLAGSTDTQYF	TGTGCCAGCAGCCTAGCGGGTAGCACAGATACGCAGTATTTT
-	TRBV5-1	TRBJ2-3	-	CASSQTFDRNTDTQYF	TGCGCCAGCAGCCAAACCTTCGACAGAAACACAGATACGCAGTATTTT
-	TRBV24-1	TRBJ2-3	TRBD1	CATSDRTGFYLDTQYF	TGTGCCACCAGTGATAGGACAGGGTTTTATTTGGATACGCAGTATTTT
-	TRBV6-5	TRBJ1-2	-	CASSTLRGHNYGYTF	TGTGCCAGCAGTACACTCAGGGGTCACAACTATGGCTACACCTTC
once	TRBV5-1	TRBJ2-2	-	CASSFGVPYTGELFF	TGCGCCAGCAGCTTCGGGGTACCCTACACCGGGGAGCTGTTTTTT
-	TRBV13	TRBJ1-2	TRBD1	CASSLGQGNGYTF	TGTGCCAGCAGCCTGGGACAGGGGAATGGCTACACCTTC
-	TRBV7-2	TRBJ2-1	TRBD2	CASSWTGTSGPNEQFF	TGTGCCAGCAGCTGGACCGGGACTAGCGGGCCCAATGAGCAGTTCTTC
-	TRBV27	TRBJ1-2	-	CASSLRPSGDYGYTF	TGTGCCAGCAGTTTAAGGCCGTCGGGGGACTATGGCTACACCTTC
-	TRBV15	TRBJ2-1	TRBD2	CATSRDGTRWGEQFF	TGTGCCACCAGCAGAGATGGGACTAGATGGGGTGAGCAGTTCTTC
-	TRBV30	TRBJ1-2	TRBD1	CAWNGQASYGYTF	TGTGCCTGGAACGGACAGGCCAGCTATGGCTACACCTTC
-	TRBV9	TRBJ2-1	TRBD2	CASSVGASGRAVNEQFF	TGTGCCAGCAGCGTAGGAGCTAGCGGGAGAGCAGTCAATGAGCAGTTCTTC
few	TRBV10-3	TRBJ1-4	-	CAISEGKGRGLKELFF	TGTGCCATCAGTGAGGGGAAGGGTCGGGGTCTGAAGGAACTGTTTTTT
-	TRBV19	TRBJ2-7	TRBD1	CATVAGDSSYEQYF	TGTGCCACCGTAGCAGGGGACAGCTCCTACGAGCAGTACTTC
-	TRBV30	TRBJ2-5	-	CAWSGQNQETQYF	TGTGCCTGGAGTGGACAAAATCAAGAGACCCAGTACTTC
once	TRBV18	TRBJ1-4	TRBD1	CASSPAGGADEKLFF	TGTGCCAGCTCACCCGCAGGGGGCGCAGATGAAAAACTGTTTTTT
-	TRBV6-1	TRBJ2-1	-	CASSEVGTLRNEQFF	TGTGCCAGCAGTGAAGTGGGCACCTTAAGGAATGAGCAGTTCTTC
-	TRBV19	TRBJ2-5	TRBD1	CASSIEGARETQYF	TGTGCCAGTAGTATTGAGGGGGCGCGGGAGACCCAGTACTTC
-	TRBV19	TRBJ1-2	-	CASSITLLTGLNYGYTF	TGTGCCAGTAGTATCACCCTTTTGACAGGATTGAACTATGGCTACACCTTC
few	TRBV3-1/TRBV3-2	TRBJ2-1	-	CASSQDPSSYNEQFF	TGTGCCAGCAGCCAAGATCCTAGCTCCTACAATGAGCAGTTCTTC
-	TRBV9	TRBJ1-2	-	CASSVVMESNYGYTF	TGTGCCAGCAGCGTAGTCATGGAGAGTAACTATGGCTACACCTTC